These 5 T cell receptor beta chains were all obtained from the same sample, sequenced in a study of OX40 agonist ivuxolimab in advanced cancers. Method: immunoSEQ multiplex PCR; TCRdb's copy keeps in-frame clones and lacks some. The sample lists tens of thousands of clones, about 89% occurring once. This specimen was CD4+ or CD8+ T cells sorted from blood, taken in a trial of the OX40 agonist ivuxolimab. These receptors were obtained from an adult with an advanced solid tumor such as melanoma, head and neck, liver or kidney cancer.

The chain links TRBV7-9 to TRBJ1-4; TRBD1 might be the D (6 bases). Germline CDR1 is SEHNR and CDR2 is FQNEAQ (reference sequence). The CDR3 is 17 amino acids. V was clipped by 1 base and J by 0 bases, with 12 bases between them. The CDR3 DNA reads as TGTGCCAGCAGCTTAGTTCGGGGGGCGTCAACTAATGAAAAACTGTTTTTT. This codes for CASSLVRGASTNEKLFF.

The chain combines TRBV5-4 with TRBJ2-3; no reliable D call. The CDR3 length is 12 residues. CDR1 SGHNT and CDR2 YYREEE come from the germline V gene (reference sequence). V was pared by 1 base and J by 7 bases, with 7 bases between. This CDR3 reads CASSLFAHTQYF. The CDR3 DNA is TGTGCCAGCAGCTTGTTCGCTCATACGCAGTATTTT.

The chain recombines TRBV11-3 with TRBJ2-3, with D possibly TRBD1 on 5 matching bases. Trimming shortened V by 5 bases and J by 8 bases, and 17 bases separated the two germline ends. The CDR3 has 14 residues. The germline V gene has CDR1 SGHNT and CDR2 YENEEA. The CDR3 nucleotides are TGTGCCAGCAGCCAGCCAGGGAAAAGGGTTACGCAGTATTTT. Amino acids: CASSQPGKRVTQYF.

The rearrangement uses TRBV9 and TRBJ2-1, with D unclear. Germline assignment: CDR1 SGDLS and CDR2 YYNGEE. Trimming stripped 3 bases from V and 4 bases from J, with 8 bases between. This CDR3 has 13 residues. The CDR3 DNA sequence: TGTGCCAGCAGCGATGAGTCTTACAATGAGCAGTTCTTC. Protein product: CASSDESYNEQFF.

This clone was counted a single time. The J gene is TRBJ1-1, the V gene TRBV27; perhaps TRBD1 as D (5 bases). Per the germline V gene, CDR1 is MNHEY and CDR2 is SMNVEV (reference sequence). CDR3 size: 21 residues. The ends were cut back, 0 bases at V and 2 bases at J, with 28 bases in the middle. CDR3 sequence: CASSLSTGTPLEMTDNTEAFF. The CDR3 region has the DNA TGTGCCAGCAGTTTATCGACCGGAACTCCCCTAGAAATGACAGATAACACTGAAGCTTTCTTT.